Shown below are 14 T cell receptor beta chains from a single sample sequenced in a study of shared clonotypes between healthy human individuals. TCRdb's copy holds only in-frame clones and misses some; the assay was immunoSEQ multiplex PCR. This sample has a few million clones, with over 85% found just once. The sequenced sample consisted of naive CD4+ T cells sorted from blood. Subset specified: CD45RA+ positively selected. The receptor set was obtained from a man younger than 35 in good health.

V usage is TRBV5-1 and J usage is TRBJ1-6, with TRBD1 identical over 9 bases. CDR3 size: 15 residues. Germline CDR1 is SGHRS and CDR2 is YFSETQ. V trimming: 4 bases; J trimming: 8 bases; junction bases outside the gene matches: 7. The CDR3 reads CASSEQGAQDSPLHF. The CDR3 nucleotides are TGCGCCAGCAGCGAACAGGGGGCGCAGGATTCACCCCTCCACTTT.

This rearrangement joins TRBV7-9 to TRBJ2-5; 15 bases fit TRBD2. The J call may be in error: the DNA end matches TRBJ2-7 better. Germline CDR1 reads SEHNR; CDR2 reads FQNEAQ (reference sequence). CDR3 length equals 16 residues. CDR3 sequence (DNA): TGTGCCAGCAGCTTTGGACTAGCGGGGGGGCCGGACGAGCAGTACTTC. As protein: CASSFGLAGGPDEQYF.

This clone has a handful of counts. The genes are TRBV29-1 and TRBJ1-1, with D uncertain. From germline, CDR1 is SQVTM and CDR2 ANQGSEA. V lost 4 bases, J lost 0 bases, and 12 bases lay in between. This CDR3 has 14 amino acids. The CDR3 region has the DNA TGCAGCGTTGTTCGGCAGCCCATGAACACTGAAGCTTTCTTT. Protein sequence: CSVVRQPMNTEAFF. Combining the CDR3 with reference TRBV29-1 and TRBJ1-1 gives the whole variable domain SAVISQKPSRDICQRGTSLTIQCQVDSQVTMMFWYRQQPGQSLTLIATANQGSEATYESGFVIDKFPISRPNLTFSTLTVSNMSPEDSSIYLCSVVRQPMNTEAFFGQGTRLTVV.

The chain couples TRBV5-1 to TRBJ2-5, with 8 bases matching TRBD2. The germline V gene encodes CDR1 SGHRS and CDR2 YFSETQ. Trimming removed 3 bases from V and 5 bases from J; junction bases left unmatched: 9. The CDR3 is 15 residues long. This CDR3 is CASSSLATGGETQYF. CDR3 nucleotide sequence: TGCGCCAGCAGCTCCCTGGCCACGGGAGGGGAGACCCAGTACTTC.

CDR3 region: CASSQGTGRSNQPQHF. The CDR3 DNA follows: TGCGCCAGCAGCCAGGGGACAGGGCGGAGCAATCAGCCCCAGCATTTT. This sequence joins TRBV4-3 and TRBJ1-5, with 9 bases that match TRBD1. Germline V gene lookup returns CDR1 LGHNA and CDR2 YSLEER. The CDR3 loop spans 16 amino acids. V gave up 3 bases and J gave up 1 base; unmatched junction bases: 4.

Turning to this clone: An end of the junction does not agree with germline; a read error may underlie this. This sequence joins TRBV10-3 and TRBJ1-4; D not resolved. The length of the CDR3 is 14 residues. Germline loops: CDR1 ENHRY, CDR2 SYGVKD. The CDR3 region has the DNA TGTGCCAGCAGTGACTCTACAACTAATGAAAAACTGTTTTTT. Its translation: CASSDSTTNEKLFF.

The chain couples TRBV4-1 to TRBJ2-5, with D unresolved. CDR3 size: 11 residues. Deletions cut 1 base from V and 7 bases from J, with 4 bases between. Germline V gives CDR1 MGHRA, CDR2 YSYEKL. In nucleotides, the CDR3 is TGCGCCAGCAGCCAAGTCGGGACCCAGTACTTC. Its translation: CASSQVGTQYF.

The CDR3 reads CASREGEGRSYEQYF. CDR3 coding DNA: TGTGCCAGCAGAGAGGGCGAGGGGCGCTCCTACGAGCAGTACTTC. The J gene is TRBJ2-7, the V gene TRBV11-3, with D perhaps given as TRBD1 or TRBD2 (5 bases each). The CDR3 runs 15 residues. Trimming left V 6 bases short and J 0 bases short, with 15 bases between. Germline V gene data show CDR1 as SGHNT and CDR2 as YENEEA.

V and J are TRBV7-2 and TRBJ1-2; no clear D gene. The CDR3 is 14 amino acids. V gave up 5 bases and J gave up 4 bases, with 14 bases separating them. The V gene's germline CDR1 is SGHTA and CDR2 FQGNSA. The chain's CDR3 is CASSPRTAPYGYTF. DNA of the CDR3: TGTGCCAGCAGCCCCCGGACTGCCCCCTATGGCTACACCTTC.

This chain links TRBV7-9 with TRBJ2-3; perhaps D is TRBD1 or TRBD2 (5 bases each). Per germline, CDR1 SEHNR and CDR2 FQNEAQ (reference sequence). The CDR3 is 15 residues long. V dropped 5 bases and J dropped 6 bases, with 18 bases sitting between them. The CDR3 loop is CASSLTRDPPDTQYF. In nucleotides, the CDR3 is TGTGCCAGCAGCCTTACCCGGGACCCCCCTGATACGCAGTATTTT. Complete variable domain (other parts from reference TRBV7-9 and TRBJ2-3): DTGVSQNPRHKITKRGQNVTFRCDPISEHNRLYWYRQTLGQGPEFLTYFQNEAQLEKSRLLSDRFSAERPKGSFSTLEIQRTEQGDSAMYLCASSLTRDPPDTQYFGPGTRLTVL.

This clone was seen a single time. The chain couples TRBV7-9 to TRBJ2-1; 7 bases agree with TRBD1. CDR3 length: 11 residues. Trimming took 7 bases from V and 13 from J; bases not matched to a gene: 7. Germline CDR1 and CDR2: SEHNR and FQNEAQ (reference sequence). The CDR3 DNA reads TGTGCCAGCACAACAGGGGCCGCCCAGTTCTTC. It is translated as CASTTGAAQFF.

This rearrangement joins TRBV5-6 to TRBJ2-5; 11 bases align to TRBD1. The ends lost 4 bases at V and 4 bases at J; junction bases unmatched: 12. Germline CDR1 and CDR2: SGHDT and YYEEEE. The CDR3 covers 17 residues. The CDR3 DNA sequence: TGTGCCAGCAGCCCTGTAGGGCCGGGACAGGGGGGAGAGACCCAGTACTTC. Amino acid sequence: CASSPVGPGQGGETQYF.

With regard to this clone: The same CDR3 can be traced to other DNA sequences in this sample. V usage is TRBV5-1 and J usage is TRBJ2-5; 14 bases map to TRBD2. This CDR3 has 16 amino acids. The V segment lost 3 bases and the J segment 5 bases; nucleotides outside the gene matches: 6. CDR1 and CDR2 (germline): SGHRS, YFSETQ. CDR3 amino acids: CASSSGLAGGRETQYF. The DNA for the CDR3 is TGCGCCAGCAGCTCAGGACTAGCGGGAGGTAGGGAGACCCAGTACTTC.

The chain combines TRBV6-5 with TRBJ1-1, with D possibly being TRBD1 (5 bases). Germline CDR1 reads MNHEY; CDR2 reads SVGAGI. V gave up 0 bases and J gave up 1 base, with 9 bases separating them. The length of the CDR3 is 15 residues. The CDR3 DNA is TGTGCCAGCAGTTACTCCGGACACACGAACACTGAAGCTTTCTTT. As protein: CASSYSGHTNTEAFF.